What follows is one T cell receptor beta chain and its context. These data originate in a study of blood T cell repertoires in COVID-19. Turning to the study itself: In each case, the material was cDNA or gDNA derived from T cells, B-cell-depleted T cells, or PBMCs.

CDR3 length: 20 amino acids. V was pared by 3 bases and J by 2 bases, with 16 bases of the junction left unmatched. Germline CDR1 SGHNT, CDR2 YYREEE (reference sequence). Authors' methods: Amplified reference gene primers provided the basis for estimating nucleated cell counts. Only in-frame clones appear in the TCRdb table, and some are missing; sequencing was by immunoSEQ multiplex PCR. Clone size and the V and J calls come from that table; the DNA yielded D and trimming. Of approximately 360,000 clones in the sample, under 85% are singletons; the top ten hold approximately 5%. Living in 24 US areas, the participants were between roughly 18 and 95 years of age. Recovered participants had two consecutive negative NP/OP PCR tests, healthcare professional clearance, or symptom resolution.

The chain couples TRBV5-4 to TRBJ2-1, with TRBD2 matching 11 bases. The sample consisted of PBMCs or T cells enriched from blood (not recorded which). The sequence was obtained from a woman in her fifties or sixties who had recovered from COVID-19. The CDR3 sequence: CASSSNRHSGGGPPYNEQFF. CDR3 DNA sequence: TGTGCCAGCAGCTCGAATCGGCATAGCGGGGGGGGCCCGCCCTACAATGAGCAGTTCTTC.